This T cell receptor (beta chain) appears in the sequencing data of a study of control samples from healthy donors and cancer patients. The V and J ends lost 4 bases and 8 bases respectively, with 13 bases between them. This CDR3 has 13 amino acids. Germline CDR1 KGHDR, CDR2 SFDVKD. Data came from immunoSEQ multiplex PCR; TCRdb stores just in-frame clones and leaves some out. Among approximately 120,000 clones listed, around 90% were seen once. V is TRBV24-1 and J is TRBJ1-2; weak D call: TRBD1 (6 bases). Sample: blood. This receptor was taken from a man aged 35 to 55 in good health. CDR3 in amino acids: CATSETTGGGYTF. CDR3 DNA sequence: TGTGCCACCAGTGAGACGACAGGAGGGGGCTACACCTTC.